The subject of this entry is one TCR beta chain. Only in-frame clones appear in the TCRdb table, and some are missing; sequencing was by immunoSEQ multiplex PCR. Of about 210,000 clones listed, about 91% were seen once; the top ten hold 1.5%. The data were taken from a study of blood T cell repertoires in COVID-19. Looking at the study overall: Sample material is recorded as cDNA or gDNA derived from T cells, B-cell-depleted T cells, or PBMCs.

This CDR3 spans 12 amino acids. V dropped 3 bases and J dropped 10; count of bases not matched to a gene: 2. Germline-derived CDR1 and CDR2 are SGHRS and YFSETQ. Input material: peripheral blood. This clonotype was sampled from a man in his late teens or twenties with active or convalescent COVID-19. The rearrangement uses TRBV5-1 and TRBJ2-1, with 9 bases fitting TRBD1. CDR3 nucleotides: TGCGCCAGCAGCTCAGGACAGGGGGAGCAGTTCTTC. Translation: CASSSGQGEQFF.